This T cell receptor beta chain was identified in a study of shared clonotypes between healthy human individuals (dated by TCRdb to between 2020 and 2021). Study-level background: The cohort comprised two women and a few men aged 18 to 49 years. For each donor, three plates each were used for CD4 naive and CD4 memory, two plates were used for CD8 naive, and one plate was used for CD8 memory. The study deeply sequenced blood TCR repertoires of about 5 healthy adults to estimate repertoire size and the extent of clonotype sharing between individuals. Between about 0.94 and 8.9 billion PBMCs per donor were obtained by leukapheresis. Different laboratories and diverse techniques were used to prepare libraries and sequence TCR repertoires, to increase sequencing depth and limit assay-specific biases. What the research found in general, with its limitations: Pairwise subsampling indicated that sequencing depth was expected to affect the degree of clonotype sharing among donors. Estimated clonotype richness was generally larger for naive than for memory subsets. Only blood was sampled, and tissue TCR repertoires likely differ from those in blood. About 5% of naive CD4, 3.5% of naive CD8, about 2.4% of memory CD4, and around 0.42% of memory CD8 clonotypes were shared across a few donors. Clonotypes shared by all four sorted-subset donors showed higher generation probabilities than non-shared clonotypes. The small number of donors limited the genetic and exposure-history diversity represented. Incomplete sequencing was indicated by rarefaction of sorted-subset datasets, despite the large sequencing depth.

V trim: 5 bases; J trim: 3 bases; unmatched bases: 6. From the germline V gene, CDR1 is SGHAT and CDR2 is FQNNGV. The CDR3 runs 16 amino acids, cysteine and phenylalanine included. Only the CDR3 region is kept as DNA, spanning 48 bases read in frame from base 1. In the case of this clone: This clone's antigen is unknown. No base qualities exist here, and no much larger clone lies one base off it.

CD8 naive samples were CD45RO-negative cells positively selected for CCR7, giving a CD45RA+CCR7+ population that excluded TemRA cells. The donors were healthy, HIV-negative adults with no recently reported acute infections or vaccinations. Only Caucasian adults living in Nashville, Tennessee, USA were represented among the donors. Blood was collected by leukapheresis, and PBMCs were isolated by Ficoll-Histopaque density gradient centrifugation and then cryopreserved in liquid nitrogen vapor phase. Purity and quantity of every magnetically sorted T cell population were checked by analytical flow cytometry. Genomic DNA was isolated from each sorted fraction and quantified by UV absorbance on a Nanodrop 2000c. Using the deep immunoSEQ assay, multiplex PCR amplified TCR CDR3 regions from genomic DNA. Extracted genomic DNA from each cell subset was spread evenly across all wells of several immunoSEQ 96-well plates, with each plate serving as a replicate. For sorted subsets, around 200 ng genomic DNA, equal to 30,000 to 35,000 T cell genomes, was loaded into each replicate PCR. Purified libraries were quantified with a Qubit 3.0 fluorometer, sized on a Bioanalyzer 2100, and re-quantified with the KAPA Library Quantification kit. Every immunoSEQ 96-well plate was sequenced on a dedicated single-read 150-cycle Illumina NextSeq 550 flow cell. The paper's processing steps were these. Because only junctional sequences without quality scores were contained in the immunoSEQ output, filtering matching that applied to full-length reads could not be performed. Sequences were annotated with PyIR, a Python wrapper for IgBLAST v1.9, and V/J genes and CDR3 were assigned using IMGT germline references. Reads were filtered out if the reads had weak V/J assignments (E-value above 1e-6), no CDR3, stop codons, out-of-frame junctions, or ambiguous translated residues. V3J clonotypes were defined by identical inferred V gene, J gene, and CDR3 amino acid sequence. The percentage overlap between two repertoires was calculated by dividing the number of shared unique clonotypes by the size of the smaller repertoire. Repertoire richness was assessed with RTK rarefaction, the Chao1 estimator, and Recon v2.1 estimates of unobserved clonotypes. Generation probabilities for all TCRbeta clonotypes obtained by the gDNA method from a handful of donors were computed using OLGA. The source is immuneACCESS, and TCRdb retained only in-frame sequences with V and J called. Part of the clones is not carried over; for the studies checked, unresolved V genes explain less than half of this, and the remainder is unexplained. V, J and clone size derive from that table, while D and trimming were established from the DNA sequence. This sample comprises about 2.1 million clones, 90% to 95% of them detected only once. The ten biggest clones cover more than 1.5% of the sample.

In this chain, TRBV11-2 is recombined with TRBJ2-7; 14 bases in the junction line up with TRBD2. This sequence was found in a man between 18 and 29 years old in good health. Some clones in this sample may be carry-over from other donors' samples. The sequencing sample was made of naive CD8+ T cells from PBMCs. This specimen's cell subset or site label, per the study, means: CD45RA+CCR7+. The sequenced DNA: TGTGCCAGCAGCCCTAGGACTAGCGGGAGGAACTACGAGCAGTACTTC. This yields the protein CASSPRTSGRNYEQYF.